The 4 T cell receptor beta chains presented below share a single source sample, sequenced in a study of liver allograft versus peripheral blood T cells. Study-wide context: Recipients' peripheral blood served as the comparator for T cell receptor repertoires in transplanted livers.

TCRdb independently ran MiXCR on the reads; one entry per CDR3 protein. Of about 7,800 distinct CDR3 sequences listed, about 15% are singletons. All receptors derive from a human patient who had a liver transplant. Some T cells could come from the graft donor.

Details on this clonotype: A read error may produce the germline difference seen at one junction end. This sequence joins TRBV14 and TRBJ1-1; 7 bases agree with TRBD1. Germline V gene sequence: CDR1 SGHDN, CDR2 FVKESK. The length of the CDR3 is 15 residues. The DNA of the CDR3 is TGTGTCAGCACCAGGGGGGTAGGGCGCGACACTGAAGCTTTCTTT. Translating gives CVSTRGVGRDTEAFF.

This chain joins TRBV19 and TRBJ2-4; D is undetermined. The CDR3 runs 13 residues. Germline CDR1 and CDR2: LNHDA and SQIVND (reference sequence). Trimming took off 6 bases at V and 2 bases at J, with 8 bases between the two ends. The CDR3 protein is CASREEPKNIQYF. In DNA form, the CDR3 reads TGTGCCAGTAGAGAGGAACCCAAAAACATTCAGTACTTC. The full variable domain, its missing parts supplied by reference TRBV19 and TRBJ2-4, is DGGITQSPKYLFRKEGQNVTLSCEQNLNHDAMYWYRQDPGQGLRLIYYSQIVNDFQKGDIAEGYSVSREKKESFPLTVTSAQKNPTAFYLCASREEPKNIQYFGAGTRLSVL.

This clonotype was picked up many times. DNA for the CDR3: TGTGCCAGCAGCCAAGAACCAGGGACGCGCTACACCTTC. It translates to CASSQEPGTRYTF. This chain joins TRBV14 and TRBJ1-2; D is perhaps TRBD1 (5 bases). This CDR3 contains 13 residues. From germline, CDR1 is SGHDN and CDR2 FVKESK. V dropped 0 bases and J dropped 9 bases, with 11 bases sitting between them.

This clonotype has only a few counts. V is TRBV5-4 and J is TRBJ2-7; TRBD1 matches 9 bases. Germline lookup yields CDR1 SGHNT and CDR2 YYREEE (reference sequence). V shed 0 bases, J shed 5 bases, and the junction held 15 bases outside the gene matches. This CDR3 comprises 18 residues. The CDR3 region is CASSLESGAQGALDEQYF. For the CDR3, the DNA is TGTGCCAGCAGCTTGGAGTCTGGTGCACAGGGGGCTTTGGACGAGCAGTACTTC.